This TCR beta chain emerged from a study of blood T cell repertoires in COVID-19. Background on the study: Acute-phase and convalescent COVID-19 samples originated in the United States, Italy and Spain.

Source study methods: The assay estimated nucleated cells by amplifying reference gene primers. Only in-frame clones appear in the TCRdb table, and some are missing; sequencing was by immunoSEQ multiplex PCR. V, J and clone size are taken as reported in that table, and D and trimming were inferred from the DNA itself. The table records roughly 190,000 clones, around 90% of them present only once. The CDR3 consists of 15 residues. Looked up from germline, CDR1 is SEHNR and CDR2 is FQNEAQ (reference sequence). V gave up 5 bases and J gave up 8 bases; unmatched junction bases: 9. The receptor was isolated from a man aged 50 to 59 with acute or convalescent COVID-19. This chain connects TRBV7-9 to TRBJ1-6; 7 positions match TRBD1. Sequencing was performed on peripheral blood. Written as DNA, the CDR3 is TGTGCCAGCAGCAAGACAGGGTCCTACTATTCACCCCTCCACTTT. Translated: CASSKTGSYYSPLHF.